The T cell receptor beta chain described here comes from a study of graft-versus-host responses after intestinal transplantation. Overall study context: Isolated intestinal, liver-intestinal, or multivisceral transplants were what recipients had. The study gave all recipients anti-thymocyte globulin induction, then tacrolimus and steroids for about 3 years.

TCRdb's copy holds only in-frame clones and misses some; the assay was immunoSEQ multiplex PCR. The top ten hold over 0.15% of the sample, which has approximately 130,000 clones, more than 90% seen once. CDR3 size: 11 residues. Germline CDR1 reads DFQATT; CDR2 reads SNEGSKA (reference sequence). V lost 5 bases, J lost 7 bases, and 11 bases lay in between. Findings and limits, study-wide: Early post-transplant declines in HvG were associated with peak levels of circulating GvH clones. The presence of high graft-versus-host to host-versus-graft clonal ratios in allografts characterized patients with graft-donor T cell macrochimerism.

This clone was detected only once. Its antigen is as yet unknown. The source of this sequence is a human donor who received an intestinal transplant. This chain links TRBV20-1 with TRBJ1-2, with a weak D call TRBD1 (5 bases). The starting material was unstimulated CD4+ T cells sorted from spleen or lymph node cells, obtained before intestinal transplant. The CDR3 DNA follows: TGCAGTGCTGGCCGGGGCAGTGGCTACACCTTC. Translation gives CSAGRGSGYTF.